The clone carrying this TCR beta chain was seen a few times. The sample comes from a study of blood T cell repertoires in COVID-19. Study background: Acute and convalescent COVID-19 specimens originated in the United States, Italy and Spain. In each case, the material was cDNA or gDNA derived from T cells, B-cell-depleted T cells, or PBMCs.

Original analysis: Cell counts per sample came from amplifying reference gene primers. The repertoire was sequenced with immunoSEQ multiplex PCR; TCRdb's copy has only in-frame clones and lacks some. Clone size and the V and J calls come from that table; the DNA yielded D and trimming. The sample has roughly 36,000 clones; around 80% are singletons. V shed 4 bases and J shed 4 bases, with 19 bases lying between them. CDR3 size: 16 residues. CDR1 and CDR2 from the germline V gene are SGHTS and YDEGEE. This receptor was taken from a human donor in a cohort sampled during active COVID-19. V and J are TRBV5-8 and TRBJ2-3; the D gene is possibly TRBD1 (7 bases). The sample was peripheral blood. The CDR3 sequence is CASSKRRGQNSDTQYF. CDR3 coding DNA: TGTGCCAGCAGCAAAAGGAGGGGACAGAACTCAGATACGCAGTATTTT.